Listed below are T cell receptor beta chains from one sample, sequenced in a study of blood T cell repertoires in COVID-19. The data were produced by immunoSEQ multiplex PCR, yet TCRdb's version contains in-frame clones alone and is incomplete. Here the sample spans about 190,000 clones, about 87% being singletons. Specimen: peripheral blood. Receptor source: a woman aged 25 to 39 with acute or convalescent COVID-19. CDR3s include the opening cysteine and the closing phenylalanine or tryptophan. A D gene is named only where the DNA matches it firmly. Some rows mark clone size as missing; the rest say once, few, many or name a class of expanded clone.

j_call: TRBJ2-1
clone_size: .
v_call: TRBV20-1
d_call: TRBD2
cdr3_aa: CSASRYGGSSYNEQFF
cdr3_nt: TGCAGTGCTAGTCGATACGGGGGGAGCTCCTACAATGAGCAGTTCTTC

j_call: TRBJ1-6
clone_size: .
v_call: TRBV6-1
d_call: .
cdr3_aa: CASSEWGGNSPLHF
cdr3_nt: TGTGCCAGCAGTGAATGGGGGGGGAATTCACCCCTCCACTTT

j_call: TRBJ2-1
clone_size: .
v_call: TRBV28
d_call: .
cdr3_aa: CASSFILAQFNEQFF
cdr3_nt: TGTGCCAGCAGTTTCATCCTAGCGCAGTTCAATGAGCAGTTCTTC

j_call: TRBJ2-7
clone_size: once
v_call: TRBV7-8
d_call: TRBD1
cdr3_aa: CASSLETGGDEQYF
cdr3_nt: TGTGCCAGCAGCTTAGAGACAGGGGGAGACGAGCAGTACTTC

j_call: TRBJ1-5
clone_size: .
v_call: TRBV6-5
d_call: .
cdr3_aa: CASRDSGGTQPQHF
cdr3_nt: TGTGCCAGCAGGGACAGCGGGGGGACCCAGCCCCAGCATTTT

j_call: TRBJ2-1
clone_size: .
v_call: TRBV6-5
d_call: .
cdr3_aa: CASTERRPSDDEQFF
cdr3_nt: TGTGCCAGCACCGAGCGGAGACCGTCCGACGATGAGCAGTTCTTC

j_call: TRBJ1-5
clone_size: few
v_call: TRBV5-8
d_call: .
cdr3_aa: CASSFSGGGSPQHF
cdr3_nt: TGTGCCAGCAGCTTTAGTGGGGGGGGATCCCCCCAGCATTTT

j_call: TRBJ2-2
clone_size: .
v_call: TRBV7-2
d_call: .
cdr3_aa: CASSIERGELFF
cdr3_nt: TGTGCCAGCAGCATCGAACGGGGGGAGCTGTTTTTT

j_call: TRBJ1-1
clone_size: .
v_call: TRBV5-1
d_call: .
cdr3_aa: CASSLNRNTEAFF
cdr3_nt: TGCGCCAGCAGTCTTAACAGGAACACTGAAGCTTTCTTT

j_call: TRBJ2-3
clone_size: once
v_call: TRBV6-6
d_call: .
cdr3_aa: CASRLQDRTDTQYF
cdr3_nt: TGTGCCAGCAGATTACAGGACCGCACAGATACGCAGTATTTT

j_call: TRBJ1-6
clone_size: .
v_call: TRBV18
d_call: .
cdr3_aa: CASSPLNSPLHF
cdr3_nt: TGTGCCAGCTCACCTCTGAATTCACCCCTCCACTTT

j_call: TRBJ1-2
clone_size: .
v_call: TRBV6-5
d_call: TRBD1
cdr3_aa: CASSFQTGIYTF
cdr3_nt: TGTGCCAGCAGTTTTCAGACAGGGATCTACACCTTC

j_call: TRBJ2-1
clone_size: .
v_call: TRBV27
d_call: .
cdr3_aa: CASKRGNEQFF
cdr3_nt: TGTGCCAGCAAGAGAGGGAATGAGCAGTTCTTC

j_call: TRBJ2-5
clone_size: .
v_call: TRBV4-1
d_call: .
cdr3_aa: CASSQDPGVAETQYF
cdr3_nt: TGCGCCAGCAGCCAGGACCCGGGAGTCGCTGAGACCCAGTACTTC

j_call: TRBJ1-2
clone_size: .
v_call: TRBV6-5
d_call: TRBD1
cdr3_aa: CASRGDSEADTF
cdr3_nt: TGTGCCAGCAGGGGGGACAGCGAAGCGGACACCTTC

j_call: TRBJ2-2
clone_size: .
v_call: TRBV29-1
d_call: TRBD1
cdr3_aa: CSVGDRRNTGELFF
cdr3_nt: TGCAGCGTTGGGGACAGGCGGAACACCGGGGAGCTGTTTTTT